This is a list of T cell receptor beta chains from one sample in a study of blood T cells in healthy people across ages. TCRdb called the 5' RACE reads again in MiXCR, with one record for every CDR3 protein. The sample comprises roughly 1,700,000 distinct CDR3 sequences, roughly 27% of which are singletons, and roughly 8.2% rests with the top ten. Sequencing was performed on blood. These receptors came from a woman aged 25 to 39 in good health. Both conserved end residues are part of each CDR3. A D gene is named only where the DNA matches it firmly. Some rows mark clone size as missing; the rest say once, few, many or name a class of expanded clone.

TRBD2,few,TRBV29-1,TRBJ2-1,CSVTGTSGRLEQFF,TGCAGCGTTACCGGGACTAGCGGGAGGCTTGAGCAGTTCTTC
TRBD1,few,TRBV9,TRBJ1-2,CASSFSDRGTNYGYTF,TGTGCCAGCAGTTTCTCCGACAGGGGTACTAACTATGGCTACACCTTC
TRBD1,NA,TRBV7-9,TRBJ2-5,CASRTPGQGGHETQYF,TGTGCCAGCAGAACTCCGGGACAGGGTGGGCACGAGACCCAGTACTTC
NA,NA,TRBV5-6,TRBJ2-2,CASSFNRTGELFF,TGTGCCAGCAGCTTTAACCGTACCGGGGAGCTGTTTTTT
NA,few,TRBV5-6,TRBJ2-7,CASSLGGFDEQYF,TGTGCCAGCAGCTTAGGGGGTTTCGACGAGCAGTACTTC
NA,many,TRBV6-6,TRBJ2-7,CASSYPSLTGGYEQYF,TGTGCCAGCAGTTACCCTTCTTTGACAGGCGGCTACGAGCAGTACTTC
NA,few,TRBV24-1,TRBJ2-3,CATSDPGLGGGDTQYF,TGTGCCACCAGTGACCCTGGACTAGGGGGAGGAGATACGCAGTATTTT
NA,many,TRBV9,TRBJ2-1,CASSVSGGRTFNEQFF,TGTGCCAGCAGCGTATCAGGTGGACGTACCTTCAATGAGCAGTTCTTC
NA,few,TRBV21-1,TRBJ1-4,CASSKGQVSNEKLFF,TGTGCCAGCAGCAAGGGGCAGGTTTCTAATGAAAAACTGTTTTTT
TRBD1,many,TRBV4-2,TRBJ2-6,CASSRPRTGPNSGANVLTF,TGTGCCAGCAGCCGACCCAGGACAGGCCCTAACTCTGGGGCCAACGTCCTGACTTTC
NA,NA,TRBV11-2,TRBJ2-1,CASTKGASAYNEQFF,TGTGCCAGCACCAAAGGGGCTAGCGCGTACAATGAGCAGTTCTTC
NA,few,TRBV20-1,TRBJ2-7,CSADFGSGSYEQYF,TGCAGTGCTGACTTTGGTTCCGGCTCCTACGAGCAGTACTTC
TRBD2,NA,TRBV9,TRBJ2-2,CASSVTEGAGGYIGELFF,TGTGCCAGCAGCGTAACCGAAGGAGCGGGGGGATACATCGGGGAGCTGTTTTTT
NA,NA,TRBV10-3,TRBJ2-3,CAISEIGCGTAVTDTQYF,TGTGCCATCAGTGAAATAGGGTGTGGAACCGCGGTAACAGATACGCAGTATTTT
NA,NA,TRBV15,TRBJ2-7,CATSRDGDNPYEQYF,TGTGCCACCAGCAGAGATGGGGACAACCCCTACGAGCAGTACTTC
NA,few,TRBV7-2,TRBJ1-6,CASSLGEKNSPLHF,TGTGCCAGCAGCCTGGGGGAGAAGAATTCACCCCTCCACTTT
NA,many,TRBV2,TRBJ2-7,CASRLASVSYEQYF,TGTGCCAGCAGGCTAGCGAGCGTCTCCTACGAGCAGTACTTC
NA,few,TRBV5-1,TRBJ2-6,CASSGYWTERGSGANVLTF,TGCGCCAGCAGCGGATACTGGACAGAGCGGGGCTCTGGGGCCAACGTCCTGACTTTC
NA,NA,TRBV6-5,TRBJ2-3,CASTAGAVDTQYF,TGTGCCAGCACTGCGGGGGCCGTAGATACGCAGTATTTT
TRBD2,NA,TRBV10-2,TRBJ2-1,CASSVAGGYSYNEQFF,TGCGCCAGCAGTGTAGCGGGGGGCTACTCCTACAATGAGCAGTTCTTC
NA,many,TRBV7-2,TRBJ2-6,CASSLARDVLTF,TGTGCCAGCAGCCTTGCGCGGGACGTCCTGACTTTC
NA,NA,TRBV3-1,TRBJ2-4,CASSPPGRAKNIQYF,TGTGCCAGCAGCCCCCCGGGACGAGCCAAAAACATTCAGTACTTC
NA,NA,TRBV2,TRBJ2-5,CASSEAWQQETQYF,TGTGCCAGCAGTGAAGCGTGGCAGCAAGAGACCCAGTACTTC
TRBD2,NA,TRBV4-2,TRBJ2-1,CASRKSPSGGVSFYNEQFF,TGTGCCAGCAGAAAAAGCCCTAGCGGGGGCGTTAGCTTCTACAATGAGCAGTTCTTC
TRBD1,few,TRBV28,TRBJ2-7,CASRHFGTGVYEQYF,TGTGCCAGCAGGCATTTCGGGACAGGGGTCTACGAGCAGTACTTC
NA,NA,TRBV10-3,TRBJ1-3,CAIADRSGGNTIYF,TGTGCCATCGCCGACAGGTCTGGTGGAAACACCATATATTTT
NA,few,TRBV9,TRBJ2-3,CASSARLADTQYF,TGTGCCAGCAGCGCCCGACTAGCAGATACGCAGTATTTT
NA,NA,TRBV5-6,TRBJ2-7,CASSPVDLSSYEQYF,TGTGCCAGCAGCCCCGTCGATCTTAGCTCCTACGAGCAGTACTTC
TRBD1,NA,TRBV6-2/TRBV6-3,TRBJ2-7,CASYSGTGTYEQYF,TGTGCCAGCTATTCTGGGACAGGGACCTACGAGCAGTACTTC
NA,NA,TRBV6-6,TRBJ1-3,CASSYLSPSGNTIYF,TGTGCCAGCAGTTACTTATCGCCATCTGGAAACACCATATATTTT
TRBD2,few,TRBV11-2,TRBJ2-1,CASSRWRGGQEEQFF,TGTGCCAGCAGCCGGTGGCGGGGGGGCCAAGAAGAGCAGTTCTTC
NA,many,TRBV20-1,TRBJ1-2,CSAGVTGKYGYTF,TGCAGTGCGGGAGTGACAGGAAAGTATGGCTACACCTTC
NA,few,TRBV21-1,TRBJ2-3,CASSKAGQPYTDTQYF,TGTGCCAGCAGCAAAGCGGGACAGCCATACACAGATACGCAGTATTTT
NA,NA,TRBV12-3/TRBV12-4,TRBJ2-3,CASTPGWQGITDTQYF,TGTGCCAGCACTCCCGGGTGGCAGGGAATTACAGATACGCAGTATTTT
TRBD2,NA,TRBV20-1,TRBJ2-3,CSARLADTDTQYF,TGCAGTGCCAGACTAGCGGACACAGATACGCAGTATTTT
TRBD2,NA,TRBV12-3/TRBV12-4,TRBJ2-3,CAGSNSGVNTDTQYF,TGTGCCGGCAGCAATAGCGGGGTTAACACAGATACGCAGTATTTT
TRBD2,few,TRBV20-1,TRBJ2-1,CASGGGLNEQFF,TGCGCCTCGGGCGGGGGGTTAAATGAGCAGTTCTTC
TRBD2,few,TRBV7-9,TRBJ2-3,CASSLPRTSGVRPSTDTQYF,TGTGCCAGCAGCTTACCACGGACTAGCGGGGTTAGACCTAGCACAGATACGCAGTATTTT
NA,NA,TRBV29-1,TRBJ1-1,CSVPQTGNTEAFF,TGCAGCGTTCCCCAGACAGGGAACACTGAAGCTTTCTTT
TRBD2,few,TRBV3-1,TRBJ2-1,CASSFPSGRRNEQFF,TGTGCCAGCAGCTTCCCTAGCGGGAGAAGGAATGAGCAGTTCTTC
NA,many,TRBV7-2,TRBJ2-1,CASSPMGVAIEQFF,TGTGCCAGCAGCCCAATGGGGGTAGCCATTGAGCAGTTCTTC
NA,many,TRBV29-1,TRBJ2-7,CSVESGVYEQYF,TGCAGCGTTGAAAGCGGAGTCTACGAGCAGTACTTC
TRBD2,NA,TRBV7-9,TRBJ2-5,CASSYLFMREGLNEQYF,TGTGCCAGCAGCTACCTTTTCATGCGGGAGGGGTTGAATGAGCAGTACTTC
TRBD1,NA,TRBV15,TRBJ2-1,CATSLGGTGDLNEQFF,TGTGCCACCTCCCTTGGTGGGACAGGGGACCTCAATGAGCAGTTCTTC
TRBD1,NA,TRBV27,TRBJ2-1,CASSLSDTRQGDNEQFF,TGTGCCAGCAGTTTATCCGACACCCGACAGGGGGACAATGAGCAGTTCTTC
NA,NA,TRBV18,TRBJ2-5,CASSPSLGAQETQYF,TGTGCCAGCTCACCCAGCCTGGGGGCACAAGAGACCCAGTACTTC
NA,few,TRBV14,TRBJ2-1,CASSQSGISYNEQFF,TGTGCCAGCAGCCAATCGGGGATTTCCTACAATGAGCAGTTCTTC
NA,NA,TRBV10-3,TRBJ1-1,CAPQGNTEAFF,TGTGCCCCGCAGGGGAACACTGAAGCTTTCTTT
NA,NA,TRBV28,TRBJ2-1,CASSLSRGVYNEQFF,TGTGCCAGCAGTTTATCCAGGGGTGTCTACAATGAGCAGTTCTTC
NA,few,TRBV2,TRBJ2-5,CASRLGGRETQYF,TGTGCCAGCAGGTTGGGGGGCCGGGAGACCCAGTACTTC
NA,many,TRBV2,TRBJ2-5,CASRGLAGGTQYF,TGTGCCAGCAGGGGACTCGCCGGGGGGACCCAGTACTTC
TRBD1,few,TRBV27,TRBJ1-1,CASSLTWSRTGGNTEAFF,TGTGCCAGCAGTTTAACCTGGTCTCGGACAGGGGGGAACACTGAAGCTTTCTTT
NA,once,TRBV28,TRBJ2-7,CASKLRTAHEQYF,TGTGCCAGCAAGTTAAGGACCGCCCACGAGCAGTACTTC